One T cell receptor beta chain is described in this entry. CDR3 length: 15 amino acids. Germline lookup yields CDR1 MNHEY and CDR2 SMNVEV (reference sequence). The germline V and J ends were trimmed by 1 base and 0 bases, with 10 bases remaining between them. Data came from immunoSEQ multiplex PCR; TCRdb stores just in-frame clones and leaves some out. The data show more than 95,000 clones, with more than 80% seen just once and approximately 1.1% held by the top ten. This entry is derived from a study of control samples from healthy donors and cancer patients. The chain has TRBV27 and TRBJ2-7; a weak D match, TRBD1 (5 bases). Specimen: PBMCs. The clonotype was recovered from a woman aged 50 to 60 with colorectal cancer. CDR3 sequence (DNA): TGTGCCAGCAGTTTATGGGCAGGGCGCTCCTACGAGCAGTACTTC. This translates into CASSLWAGRSYEQYF.